The clone carrying this T cell receptor (beta chain) turned up a few times. Its antigen is not known. Germline CDR1 is MGHRA and CDR2 is YSYEKL. CDR3 length: 11 residues. V was shortened by 8 bases and J by 3 bases, with 6 bases between the two germline ends. Profiling relied on immunoSEQ multiplex PCR, and the TCRdb table lists in-frame clones only, not all of them. This table has nearly 10,000 clones, 65% to 80% appearing once. The sample is drawn from a study of immune cell composition in non-small cell lung cancer. Notes on the study in general: Lung adenocarcinomas had lower top 10 clone scores and clonality than squamous tumours.

The clonotype originates from a human donor with non-small cell lung cancer. Sequencing input: lung tumor tissue. The gene calls are TRBV4-1 and TRBJ2-3, with unresolved D. CDR3 nucleotides: TGCGCCAGCGCCGAAACAGATACGCAGTATTTT. Protein product: CASAETDTQYF.